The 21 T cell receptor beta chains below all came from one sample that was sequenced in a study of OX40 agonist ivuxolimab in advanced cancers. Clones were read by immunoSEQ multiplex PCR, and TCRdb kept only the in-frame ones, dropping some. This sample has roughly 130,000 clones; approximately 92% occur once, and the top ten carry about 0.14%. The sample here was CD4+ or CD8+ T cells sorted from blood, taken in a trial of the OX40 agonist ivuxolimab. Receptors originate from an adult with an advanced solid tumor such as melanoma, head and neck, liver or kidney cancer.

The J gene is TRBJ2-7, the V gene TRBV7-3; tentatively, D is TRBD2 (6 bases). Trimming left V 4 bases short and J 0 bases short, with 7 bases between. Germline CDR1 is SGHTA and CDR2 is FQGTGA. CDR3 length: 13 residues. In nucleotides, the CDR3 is TGTGCCAGCAGCTACGGGGGCTCCTACGAGCAGTACTTC. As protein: CASSYGGSYEQYF.

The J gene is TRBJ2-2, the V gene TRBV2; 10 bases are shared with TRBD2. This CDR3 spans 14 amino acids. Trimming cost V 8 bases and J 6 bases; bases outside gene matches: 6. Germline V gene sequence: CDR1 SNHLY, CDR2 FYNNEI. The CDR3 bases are TGTGCCAGCGGACTAAGCGGGAGGGCCGGGGAGCTGTTTTTT. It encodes CASGLSGRAGELFF.

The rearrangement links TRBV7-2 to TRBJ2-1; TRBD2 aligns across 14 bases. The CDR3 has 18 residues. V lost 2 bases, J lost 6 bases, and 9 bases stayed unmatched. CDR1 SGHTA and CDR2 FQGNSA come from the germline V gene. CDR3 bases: TGTGCCAGCAGCTTATCCGGGACTAGCGGGAGAGGAGGCAATGAGCAGTTCTTC. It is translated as CASSLSGTSGRGGNEQFF.

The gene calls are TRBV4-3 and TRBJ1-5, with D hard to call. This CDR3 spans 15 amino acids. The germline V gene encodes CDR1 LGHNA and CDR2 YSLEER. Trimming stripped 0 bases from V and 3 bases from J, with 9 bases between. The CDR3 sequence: CASSQERPSNQPQHF. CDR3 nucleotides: TGCGCCAGCAGCCAAGAGAGACCTTCCAATCAGCCCCAGCATTTT.

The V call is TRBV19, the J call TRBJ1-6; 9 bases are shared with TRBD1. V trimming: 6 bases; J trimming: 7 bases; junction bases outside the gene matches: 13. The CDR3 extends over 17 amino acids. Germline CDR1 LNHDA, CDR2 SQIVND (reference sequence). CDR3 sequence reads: CASSPDAGQGKNSPLHF. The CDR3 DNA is TGTGCCAGTAGCCCCGACGCGGGACAGGGAAAGAATTCACCCCTCCACTTT.

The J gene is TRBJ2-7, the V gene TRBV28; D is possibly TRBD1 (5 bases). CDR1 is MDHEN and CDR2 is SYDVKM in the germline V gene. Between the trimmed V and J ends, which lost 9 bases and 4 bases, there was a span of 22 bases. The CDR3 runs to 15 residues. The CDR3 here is CASSIRLGPPYEQYF. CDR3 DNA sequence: TGTGCCAGTTCAATCCGCCTGGGGCCCCCTTACGAGCAGTACTTC.

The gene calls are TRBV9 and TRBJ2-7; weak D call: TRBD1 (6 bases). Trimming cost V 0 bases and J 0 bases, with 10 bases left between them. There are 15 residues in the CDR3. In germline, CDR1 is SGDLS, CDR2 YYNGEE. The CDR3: CASSVGWGPSYEQYF. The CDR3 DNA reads TGTGCCAGCAGCGTAGGGTGGGGGCCCTCCTACGAGCAGTACTTC.

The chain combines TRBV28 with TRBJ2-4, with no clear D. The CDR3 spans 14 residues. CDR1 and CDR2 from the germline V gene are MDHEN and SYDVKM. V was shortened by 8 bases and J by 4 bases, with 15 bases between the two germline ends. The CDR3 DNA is TGTGCCAGCCCCTCGAGGCAGGAAAAAAACATTCAGTACTTC. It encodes CASPSRQEKNIQYF.

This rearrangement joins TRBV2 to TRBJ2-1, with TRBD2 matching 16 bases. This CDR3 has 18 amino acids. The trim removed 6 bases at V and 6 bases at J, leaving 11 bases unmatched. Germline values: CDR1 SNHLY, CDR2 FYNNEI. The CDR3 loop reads CASRGTSGRAKSGNEQFF. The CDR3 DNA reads TGTGCCAGCAGAGGGACTAGCGGGAGGGCCAAATCAGGCAATGAGCAGTTCTTC.

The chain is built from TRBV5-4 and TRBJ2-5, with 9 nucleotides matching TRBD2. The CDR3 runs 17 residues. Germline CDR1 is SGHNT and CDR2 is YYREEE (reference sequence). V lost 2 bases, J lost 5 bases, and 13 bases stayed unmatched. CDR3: CASSLGAGGTSSETQYF. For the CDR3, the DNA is TGTGCCAGCAGCTTAGGGGCCGGTGGGACTAGCAGCGAGACCCAGTACTTC. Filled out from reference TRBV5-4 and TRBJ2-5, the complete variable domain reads ETGVTQSPTHLIKTRGQQVTLRCSSQSGHNTVSWYQQALGQGPQFIFQYYREEENGRGNFPPRFSGLQFPNYSSELNVNALELDDSALYLCASSLGAGGTSSETQYFGPGTRLLVL.

CDR3 region: CASSLAPGLAGGQNTGELFF. In DNA, the CDR3 is TGCGCCAGCAGCTTGGCCCCGGGACTAGCGGGAGGTCAGAACACCGGGGAGCTGTTTTTT. The rearrangement uses TRBV5-1 and TRBJ2-2; 15 bases fit TRBD2. The V gene's germline CDR1 is SGHRS and CDR2 YFSETQ. The CDR3 consists of 20 residues. V shed 0 bases and J 1 base; nucleotides not matched to a gene: 7. Filled out from reference TRBV5-1 and TRBJ2-2, the complete variable domain reads KAGVTQTPRYLIKTRGQQVTLSCSPISGHRSVSWYQQTPGQGLQFLFEYFSETQRNKGNFPGRFSGRQFSNSRSEMNVSTLELGDSALYLCASSLAPGLAGGQNTGELFFGEGSRLTVL.

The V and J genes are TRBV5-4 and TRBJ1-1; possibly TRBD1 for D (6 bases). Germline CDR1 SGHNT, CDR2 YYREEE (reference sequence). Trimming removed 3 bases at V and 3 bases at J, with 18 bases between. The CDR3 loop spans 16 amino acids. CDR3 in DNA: TGTGCCAGCAGCTCGATCTTCAGGGGCACCGACACTGAAGCTTTCTTT. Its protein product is CASSSIFRGTDTEAFF.

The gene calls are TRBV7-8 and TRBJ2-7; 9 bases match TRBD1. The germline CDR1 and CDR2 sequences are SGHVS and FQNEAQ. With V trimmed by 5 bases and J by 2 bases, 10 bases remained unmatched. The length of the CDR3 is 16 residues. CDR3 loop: CASSTLGQGVPYEQYF. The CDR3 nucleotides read TGTGCCAGCAGCACCCTGGGACAGGGAGTGCCCTACGAGCAGTACTTC.

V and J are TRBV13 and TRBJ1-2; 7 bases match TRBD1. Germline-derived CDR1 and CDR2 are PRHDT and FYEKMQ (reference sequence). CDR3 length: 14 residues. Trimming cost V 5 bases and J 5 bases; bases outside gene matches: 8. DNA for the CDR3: TGTGCCAGCAGCCCGACCCCGACAGGGTATGGCTACACCTTC. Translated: CASSPTPTGYGYTF.

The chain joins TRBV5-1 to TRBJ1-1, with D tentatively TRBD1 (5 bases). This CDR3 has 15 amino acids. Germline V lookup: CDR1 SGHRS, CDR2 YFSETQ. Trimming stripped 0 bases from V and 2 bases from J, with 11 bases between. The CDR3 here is CASSLGGGDNTEAFF. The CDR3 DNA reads TGCGCCAGCAGCTTGGGCGGGGGGGATAACACTGAAGCTTTCTTT.

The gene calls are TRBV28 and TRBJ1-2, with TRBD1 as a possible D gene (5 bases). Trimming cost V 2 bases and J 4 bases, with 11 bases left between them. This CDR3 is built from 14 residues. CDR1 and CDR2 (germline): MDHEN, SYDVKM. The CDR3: CASSLAGPLYGYTF. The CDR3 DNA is TGTGCCAGCAGTTTAGCGGGGCCCCTCTATGGCTACACCTTC.

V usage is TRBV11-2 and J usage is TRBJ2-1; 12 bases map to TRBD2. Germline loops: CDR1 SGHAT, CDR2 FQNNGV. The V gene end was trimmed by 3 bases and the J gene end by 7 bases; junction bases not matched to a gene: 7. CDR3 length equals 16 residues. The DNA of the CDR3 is TGTGCCAGCAGCTTGTCTAGCGGGGGGGCCCAGAATGAGCAGTTCTTC. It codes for CASSLSSGGAQNEQFF.

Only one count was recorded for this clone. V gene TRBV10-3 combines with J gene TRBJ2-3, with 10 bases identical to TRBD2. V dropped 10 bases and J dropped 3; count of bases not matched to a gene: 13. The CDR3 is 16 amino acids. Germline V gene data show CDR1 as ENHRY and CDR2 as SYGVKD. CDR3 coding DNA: TGTGCCACCCGATGGGCTAGCGGGAGTACAACAGATACGCAGTATTTT. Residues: CATRWASGSTTDTQYF.

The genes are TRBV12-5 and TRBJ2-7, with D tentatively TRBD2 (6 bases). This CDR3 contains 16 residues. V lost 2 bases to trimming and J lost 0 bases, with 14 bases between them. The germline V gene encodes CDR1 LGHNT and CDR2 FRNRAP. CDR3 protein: CASGLPQTRHSYEQYF. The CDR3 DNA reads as TGTGCTAGTGGTTTGCCCCAGACTAGACACTCCTACGAGCAGTACTTC.

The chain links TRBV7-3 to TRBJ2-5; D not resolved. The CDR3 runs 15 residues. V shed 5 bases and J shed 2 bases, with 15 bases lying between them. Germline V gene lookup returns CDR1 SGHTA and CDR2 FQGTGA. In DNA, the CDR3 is TGTGCCAGCAGCCCCCGCGGCGTTCCTCAAGAGACCCAGTACTTC. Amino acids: CASSPRGVPQETQYF.

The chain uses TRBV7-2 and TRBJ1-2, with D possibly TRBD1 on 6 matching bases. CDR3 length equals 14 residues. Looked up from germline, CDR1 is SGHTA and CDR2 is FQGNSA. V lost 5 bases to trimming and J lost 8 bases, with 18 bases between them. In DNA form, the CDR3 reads TGTGCCAGCAGCCCAGATCGGGGGGCGTGGGGCTACACCTTC. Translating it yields CASSPDRGAWGYTF. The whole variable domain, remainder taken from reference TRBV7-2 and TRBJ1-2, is GAGVSQSPSNKVTEKGKDVELRCDPISGHTALYWYRQSLGQGLEFLIYFQGNSAPDKSGLPSDRFSAERTGGSVSTLTIQRTQQEDSAVYLCASSPDRGAWGYTFGSGTRLTVV.